These T cell receptor beta chains were read from a single sample in a study of regulatory T cells in long-lasting Graves disease. TCRdb passed the multiplex PCR reads through MiXCR, listing each CDR3 protein once. In the table there are a few hundred thousand distinct CDR3 sequences, around 20% of which are singletons. The sequences come from peripheral blood mononuclear cells (PBMCs), collected when the disease was refractory, from a patient treated with antithyroid drugs. These receptors were collected from a female donor with Graves disease. Both conserved end residues are part of each CDR3. A D gene is named only where the DNA matches it firmly. A row's size may be missing; if present it is once, few, many or a size class.

j_call | clone_size | v_call | d_call | cdr3_aa | cdr3_nt
TRBJ1-6 | few | TRBV20-1 | TRBD1 | CSAPAGGMNSPLHF | TGCAGTGCCCCGGCAGGGGGTATGAATTCACCCCTCCACTTT
TRBJ2-5 | few | TRBV4-2 | TRBD1 | CASSQDTGDQTQYF | TGTGCCAGCAGCCAAGATACAGGGGACCAGACCCAGTACTTC
TRBJ2-6 | many | TRBV7-8 | - | CASSLVSLSGANVLTF | TGTGCCAGCAGCTTAGTTTCCCTCTCTGGGGCCAACGTCCTGACTTTC
TRBJ1-5 | few | TRBV5-5 | - | CASSLDSREGQPQHF | TGTGCCAGCAGCTTGGATAGCAGGGAAGGACAGCCCCAGCATTTT
TRBJ2-5 | - | TRBV15 | TRBD1 | CAASTDRGGETQYF | TGTGCCGCCAGCACGGACAGGGGAGGAGAGACCCAGTACTTC
TRBJ2-2 | few | TRBV9 | - | CASSVGGITGELFF | TGTGCCAGCAGTGTTGGGGGGATTACCGGGGAGCTGTTTTTT
TRBJ1-6 | - | TRBV27 | TRBD1 | CASSLEGAPLHF | TGTGCCAGCAGTTTGGAGGGGGCGCCCCTCCACTTT
TRBJ1-5 | many | TRBV28 | TRBD1 | CASTQTGWQPQHF | TGTGCCAGCACCCAGACAGGGTGGCAGCCCCAGCATTTT
TRBJ1-1 | few | TRBV20-1 | - | CSARAPGSFVFF | TGCAGTGCTAGGGCGCCTGGGAGTTTTGTTTTCTTT
TRBJ2-4 | - | TRBV7-2 | - | CASSPATLSIQYF | TGTGCCAGCAGCCCTGCTACCTTAAGCATTCAGTACTTC
TRBJ2-2 | few | TRBV7-6 | TRBD2 | CASSLWGLAGDTGELFF | TGTGCCAGCAGCTTATGGGGGCTAGCGGGAGACACCGGGGAGCTGTTTTTT
TRBJ2-7 | few | TRBV3-2 | - | CASSPLEEGKPYEQYF | TGTGCCAGCAGCCCCTTAGAGGAGGGAAAGCCCTACGAGCAGTACTTC
TRBJ1-4 | many | TRBV7-9 | - | CASSNLALAATGSNEKLFF | TGTGCCAGCAGCAACCTCGCACTAGCCGCCACAGGGTCAAATGAAAAACTGTTTTTT
TRBJ2-7 | many | TRBV28 | - | CASSLPGPYEQYF | TGTGCCAGCAGTTTACCAGGACCCTACGAGCAGTACTTC
TRBJ2-7 | few | TRBV6-1 | TRBD2 | CASRSSGRSYEQYF | TGTGCCAGCAGAAGTAGCGGGAGGAGCTACGAGCAGTACTTC
TRBJ1-4 | few | TRBV7-8 | TRBD1 | CASRGTGEKLFF | TGTGCCAGCAGAGGGACAGGGGAAAAACTGTTTTTT
TRBJ1-2 | few | TRBV6-5 | - | CASSYSFGGTYGYTF | TGTGCCAGCAGTTACTCGTTCGGGGGGACCTATGGCTACACCTTC
TRBJ1-6 | many | TRBV20-1 | - | CSAKGGNSPLHF | TGCAGTGCTAAGGGGGGTAATTCACCCCTCCACTTT
TRBJ2-7 | many | TRBV11-2 | TRBD2 | CASSQRLAGGPNPYEQYF | TGTGCCAGCAGCCAGAGACTAGCGGGAGGGCCAAACCCCTACGAGCAGTACTTC
TRBJ2-2 | many | TRBV12-3/TRBV12-4 | - | CASSLARTGELFF | TGTGCCAGCAGTTTGGCCAGAACCGGGGAGCTGTTTTTT
TRBJ1-2 | - | TRBV27 | - | CASRNTGTVGYTF | TGTGCCAGCCGTAATACAGGGACGGTTGGCTACACCTTC
TRBJ2-5 | few | TRBV7-3 | - | CASSSEGGQTQYF | TGTGCCAGCAGCTCAGAGGGGGGACAGACCCAGTACTTC
TRBJ2-3 | - | TRBV30 | TRBD2 | CAWSWLAGLSDTQYF | TGTGCCTGGAGTTGGCTAGCGGGACTGTCAGATACGCAGTATTTT
TRBJ1-5 | many | TRBV6-1 | - | CASIGEAAQPQHF | TGTGCCAGCATCGGGGAGGCGGCTCAGCCCCAGCATTTT
TRBJ2-5 | many | TRBV11-3 | TRBD2 | CASSPSAGVETQYF | TGTGCCAGCAGCCCATCAGCGGGAGTGGAGACCCAGTACTTC
TRBJ2-5 | few | TRBV7-9 | TRBD2 | CASGPGLAGETQYF | TGTGCCAGCGGGCCGGGACTAGCGGGAGAGACCCAGTACTTC
TRBJ1-4 | many | TRBV11-2 | - | CASSLVAGFNEKLFF | TGTGCCAGCAGCTTAGTCGCGGGGTTTAATGAAAAACTGTTTTTT